This TCR beta chain was identified during a study of breast tumors, draining lymph nodes, adjacent tissues. Study-level points and caveats: Tumor TCR diversity was below lymph nodes but above nontumor tissue. Compared with basal-like, luminal-like tumors shared significantly more repertoire with nontumor tissue. The data were judged consistent with most tumor T cells coming from lymph node and expanding in tumor.

This clonotype was seen many times. Antigen: not known. Axillary draining lymph nodes of breast cancer patients supplied the node samples. In TCRdb, the multiplex PCR reads were re-called with MiXCR into one record per CDR3 protein. The top ten hold about 2.6% of the sample, which has more than 100,000 distinct CDR3 sequences, about a fifth seen once. The clonotype originates from a female donor with breast cancer. Some clones in this sample may be carry-over from other donors' samples. The sample consisted of axillary lymph node tissue.

The chain's CDR3 is CASSQDLAGGSDTQYF. CDR3 nucleotide sequence: TGCGCCAGCAGCCAAGATCTAGCGGGAGGTTCCGATACGCAGTATTTT. The chain recombines TRBV4-3 with TRBJ2-3; TRBD2 agrees at 11 bases. CDR1 and CDR2 from the germline V gene are LGHNA and YSLEER. This CDR3 contains 16 residues. V trimming: 0 bases; J trimming: 6 bases; junction bases outside the gene matches: 5.